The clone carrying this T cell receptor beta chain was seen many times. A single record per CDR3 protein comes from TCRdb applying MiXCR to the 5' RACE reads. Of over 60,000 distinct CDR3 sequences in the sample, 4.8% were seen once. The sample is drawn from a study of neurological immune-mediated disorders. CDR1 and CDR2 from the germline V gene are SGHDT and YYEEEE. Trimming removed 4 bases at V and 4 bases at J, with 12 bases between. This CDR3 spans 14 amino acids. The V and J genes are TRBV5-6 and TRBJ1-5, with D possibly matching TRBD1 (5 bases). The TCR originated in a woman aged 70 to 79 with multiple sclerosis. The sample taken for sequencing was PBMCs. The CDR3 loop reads CASSLGRLNQPQHF. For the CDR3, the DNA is TGTGCCAGCAGCCTGGGACGGCTTAATCAGCCCCAGCATTTT.